The T cell receptor beta chain described here comes from a study of control samples from healthy donors and cancer patients. Assay: immunoSEQ multiplex PCR; the TCRdb copy retains only in-frame clones and omits some. The sample has roughly 93,000 clones, about 88% seen once. Germline-derived CDR1 and CDR2 are MDHEN and SYDVKM. This CDR3 region has 17 residues. Trimming pared 1 base from V and 4 bases from J, leaving 17 bases between. This clonotype was sampled from a woman between 50 and 59 years old with colorectal cancer. J is TRBJ1-3 and V is TRBV28; possibly TRBD1 for D (6 bases). Material for sequencing was PBMCs. This CDR3 is CASSLSLGGGYGNTIYF. The CDR3 DNA reads TGTGCCAGCAGTTTATCCCTAGGAGGGGGATACGGAAACACCATATATTTT. Full variable domain (missing parts from reference TRBV28 and TRBJ1-3): DVKVTQSSRYLVKRTGEKVFLECVQDMDHENMFWYRQDPGLGLRLIYFSYDVKMKEKGDIPEGYSVSREKKERFSLILESASTNQTSMYLCASSLSLGGGYGNTIYFGEGSWLTVV.